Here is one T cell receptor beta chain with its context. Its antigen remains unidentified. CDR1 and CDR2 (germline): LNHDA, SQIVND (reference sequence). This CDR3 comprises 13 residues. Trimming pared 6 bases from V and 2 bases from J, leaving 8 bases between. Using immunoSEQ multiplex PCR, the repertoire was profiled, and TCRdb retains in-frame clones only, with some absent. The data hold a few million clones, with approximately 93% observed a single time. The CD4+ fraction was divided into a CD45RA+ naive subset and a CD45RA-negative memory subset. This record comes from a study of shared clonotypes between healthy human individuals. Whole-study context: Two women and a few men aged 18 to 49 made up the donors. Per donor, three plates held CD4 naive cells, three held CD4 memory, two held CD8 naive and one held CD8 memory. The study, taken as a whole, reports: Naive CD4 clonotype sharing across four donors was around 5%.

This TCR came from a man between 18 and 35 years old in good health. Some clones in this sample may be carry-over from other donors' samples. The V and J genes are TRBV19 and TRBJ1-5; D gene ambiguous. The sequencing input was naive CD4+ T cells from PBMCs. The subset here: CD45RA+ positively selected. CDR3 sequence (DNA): TGTGCCAGTAGGTTTAGTGGCAATCAGCCCCAGCATTTT. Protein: CASRFSGNQPQHF.